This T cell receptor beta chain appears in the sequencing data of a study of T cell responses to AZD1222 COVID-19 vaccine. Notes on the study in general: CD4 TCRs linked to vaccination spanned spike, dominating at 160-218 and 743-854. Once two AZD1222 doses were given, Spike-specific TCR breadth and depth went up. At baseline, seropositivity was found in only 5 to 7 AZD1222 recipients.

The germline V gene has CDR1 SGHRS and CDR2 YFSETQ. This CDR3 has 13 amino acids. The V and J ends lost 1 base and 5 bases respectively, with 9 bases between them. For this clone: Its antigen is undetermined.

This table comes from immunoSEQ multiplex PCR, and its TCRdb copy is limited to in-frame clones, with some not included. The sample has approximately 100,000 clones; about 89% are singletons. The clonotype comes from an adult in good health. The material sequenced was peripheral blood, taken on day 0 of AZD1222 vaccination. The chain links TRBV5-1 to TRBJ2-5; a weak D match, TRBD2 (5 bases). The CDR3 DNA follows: TGCGCCAGCAGCTTGCCGGGATCGGAGACCCAGTACTTC. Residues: CASSLPGSETQYF.